This TCR beta chain was sequenced in a study of control samples from healthy donors and cancer patients. This clone has just one count. Germline and junction disagree at one end, which may indicate a read error. Sequenced by immunoSEQ multiplex PCR; TCRdb stores in-frame clones only, minus some. The sample contains approximately 90,000 clones, 85% to 95% of which appear only once. The CDR3 spans 15 residues. Germline assignment: CDR1 MNHNS and CDR2 SASEGT. Sequences were obtained from blood. The receptor was isolated from a woman between 25 and 40 years old in good health. This rearrangement joins TRBV6-1 to TRBJ2-1, with TRBD2 matching 8 bases. Here the CDR3 DNA reads TGTGCCAGCAGTAAAGCGGGAGCAACCTACAATGAGCAGTTCTTC. Translated, it gives CASSKAGATYNEQFF.